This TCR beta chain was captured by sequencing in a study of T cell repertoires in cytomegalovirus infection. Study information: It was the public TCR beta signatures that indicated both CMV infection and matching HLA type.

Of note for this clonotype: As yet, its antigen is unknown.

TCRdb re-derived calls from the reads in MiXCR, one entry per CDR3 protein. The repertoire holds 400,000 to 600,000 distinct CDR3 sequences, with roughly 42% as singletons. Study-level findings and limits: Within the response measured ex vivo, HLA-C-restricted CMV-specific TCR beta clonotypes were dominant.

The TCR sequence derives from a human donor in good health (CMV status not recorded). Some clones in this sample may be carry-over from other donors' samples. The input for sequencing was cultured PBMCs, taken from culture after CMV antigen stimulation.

This chain's CDR3 is CASSPTTTPPQYF. In nucleotides, the CDR3 is TGTGCCAGCAGCCCCACGACCACCCCGCCGCAGTATTTT. The chain couples TRBV7-2 to TRBJ2-3; D gene ambiguous. This CDR3 spans 13 amino acids. Germline CDR1 reads SGHTA; CDR2 reads FQGNSA. Trimming took 5 bases from V and 10 from J, leaving 16 bases between them. The full variable domain, with the rest looked up from reference TRBV7-2 and TRBJ2-3, is GAGVSQSPSNKVTEKGKDVELRCDPISGHTALYWYRQSLGQGLEFLIYFQGNSAPDKSGLPSDRFSAERTGGSVSTLTIQRTQQEDSAVYLCASSPTTTPPQYFGPGTRLTVL.